This T cell receptor beta chain was retrieved from a study of blood T cells in healthy people across ages. General study points: Unknown donor CMV status possibly confounded expanded clonotype changes. Using unsorted PBMCs precluded a conclusive naive versus antigen-experienced comparison.

The CDR3 is made up of 18 amino acids. Looked up from germline, CDR1 is MNHNS and CDR2 is SASEGT. The V and J ends lost 6 bases and 1 base, in that order; junction bases with no gene match: 9. To note about this clonotype: Its target is unknown.

The use of a sample-barcoded 5' primer and a J-beta primer mix characterized a second PCR of roughly 6 to 12 cycles. TCRdb re-called the 5' RACE reads with MiXCR, one entry per CDR3 protein. This sample carries hundreds of thousands of distinct CDR3 sequences, about 54% of them seen once, and the ten largest clones take 35% to 40%. This sequence joins TRBV6-1 and TRBJ2-5, with 15 bases lining up with TRBD2. The sample taken for sequencing was blood. The TCR was taken from a man between 60 and 70 years old in good health. CDR3 residues: CASSHGTSGGLGQETQYF. The CDR3 bases are TGTGCCAGCAGCCATGGGACTAGCGGGGGGCTCGGCCAAGAGACCCAGTACTTC.